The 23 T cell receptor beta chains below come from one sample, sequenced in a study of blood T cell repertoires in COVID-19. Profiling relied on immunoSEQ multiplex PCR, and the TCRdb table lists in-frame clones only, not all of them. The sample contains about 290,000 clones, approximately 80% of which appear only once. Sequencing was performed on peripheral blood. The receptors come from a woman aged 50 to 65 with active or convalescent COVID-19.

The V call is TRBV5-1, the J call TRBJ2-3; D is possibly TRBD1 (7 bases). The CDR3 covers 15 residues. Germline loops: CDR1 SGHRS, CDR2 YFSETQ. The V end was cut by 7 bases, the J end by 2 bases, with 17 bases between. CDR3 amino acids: CASGRGTADTDTQYF. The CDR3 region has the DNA TGCGCCAGCGGCCGCGGGACAGCGGACACAGATACGCAGTATTTT.

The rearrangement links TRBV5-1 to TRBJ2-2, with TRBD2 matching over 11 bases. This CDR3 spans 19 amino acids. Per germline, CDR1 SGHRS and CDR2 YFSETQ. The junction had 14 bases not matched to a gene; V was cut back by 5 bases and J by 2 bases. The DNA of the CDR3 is TGCGCCAGCAGAAGGGCTTCGACTAGCGGGATAATAAACACCGGGGAGCTGTTTTTT. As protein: CASRRASTSGIINTGELFF.

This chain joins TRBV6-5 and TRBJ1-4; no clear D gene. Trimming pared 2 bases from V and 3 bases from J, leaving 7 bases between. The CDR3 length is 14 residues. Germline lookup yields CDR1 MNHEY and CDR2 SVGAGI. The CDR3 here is CASSYGSSNEKLFF. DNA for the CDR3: TGTGCCAGCAGTTACGGTAGCTCTAATGAAAAACTGTTTTTT.

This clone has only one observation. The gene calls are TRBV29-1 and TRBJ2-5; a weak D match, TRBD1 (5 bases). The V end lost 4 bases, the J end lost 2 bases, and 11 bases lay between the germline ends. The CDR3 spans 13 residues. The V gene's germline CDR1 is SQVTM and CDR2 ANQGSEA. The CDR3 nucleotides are TGCAGCGTTGCTAGGGGCAGACAAGAGACCCAGTACTTC. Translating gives CSVARGRQETQYF.

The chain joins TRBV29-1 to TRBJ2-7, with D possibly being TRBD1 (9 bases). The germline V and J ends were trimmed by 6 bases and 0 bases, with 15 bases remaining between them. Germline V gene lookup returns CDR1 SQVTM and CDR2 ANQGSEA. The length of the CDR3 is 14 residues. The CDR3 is CSVGTGTSSYEQYF. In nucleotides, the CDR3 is TGCAGCGTGGGGACAGGGACTAGCTCCTACGAGCAGTACTTC.

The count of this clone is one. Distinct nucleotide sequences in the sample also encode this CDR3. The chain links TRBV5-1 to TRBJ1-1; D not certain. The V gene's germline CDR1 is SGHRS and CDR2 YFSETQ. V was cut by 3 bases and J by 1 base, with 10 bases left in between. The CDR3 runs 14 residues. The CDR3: CASSSSGGNTEAFF. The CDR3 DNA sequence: TGCGCCAGCAGCTCCTCGGGTGGGAACACTGAAGCTTTCTTT.

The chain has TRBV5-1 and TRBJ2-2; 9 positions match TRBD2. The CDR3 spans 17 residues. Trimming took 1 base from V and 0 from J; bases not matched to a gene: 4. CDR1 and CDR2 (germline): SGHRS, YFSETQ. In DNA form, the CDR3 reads TGCGCCAGCAGCTTGAGCCTAGCGGGGTCGAACACCGGGGAGCTGTTTTTT. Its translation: CASSLSLAGSNTGELFF.

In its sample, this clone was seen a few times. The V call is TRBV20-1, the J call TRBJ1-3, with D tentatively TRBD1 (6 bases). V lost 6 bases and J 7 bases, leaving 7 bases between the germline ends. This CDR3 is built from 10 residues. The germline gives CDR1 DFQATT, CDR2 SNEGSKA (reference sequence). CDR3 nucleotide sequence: TGCAGTGCCCAGGGGAACACCATATATTTT. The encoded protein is CSAQGNTIYF.

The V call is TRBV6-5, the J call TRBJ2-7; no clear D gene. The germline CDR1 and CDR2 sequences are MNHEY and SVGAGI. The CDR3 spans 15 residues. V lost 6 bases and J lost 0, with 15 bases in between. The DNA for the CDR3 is TGTGCCAGCAGGGTCAACGATTTTAGCTCCTACGAGCAGTACTTC. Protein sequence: CASRVNDFSSYEQYF.

The CDR3 here is CASSLPGQSNEQFF. In DNA form, the CDR3 reads TGCGCCAGCAGCTTACCGGGACAGAGCAATGAGCAGTTCTTC. The J gene is TRBJ2-1, the V gene TRBV5-1; 7 bases align to TRBD1. Germline loops: CDR1 SGHRS, CDR2 YFSETQ. The CDR3 runs 14 residues. With V trimmed by 2 bases and J by 6 bases, 5 bases remained unmatched.

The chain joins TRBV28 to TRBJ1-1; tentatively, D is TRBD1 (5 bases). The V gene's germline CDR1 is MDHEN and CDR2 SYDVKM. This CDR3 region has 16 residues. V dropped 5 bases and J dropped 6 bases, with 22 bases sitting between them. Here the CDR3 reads CASSPQFLRQRPEAFF. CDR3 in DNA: TGTGCCAGCAGTCCTCAATTCCTCCGACAGCGCCCTGAAGCTTTCTTT.

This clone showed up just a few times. This CDR3 reads CASMRAFGTANYGYTF. CDR3 sequence (DNA): TGTGCCAGCATGAGGGCCTTTGGGACAGCTAACTATGGCTACACCTTC. The chain uses TRBV28 and TRBJ1-2; 7 bases agree with TRBD1. The CDR3 has 16 amino acids. Germline CDR1 reads MDHEN; CDR2 reads SYDVKM. Trimming removed 7 bases from V and 0 bases from J; junction bases left unmatched: 11.

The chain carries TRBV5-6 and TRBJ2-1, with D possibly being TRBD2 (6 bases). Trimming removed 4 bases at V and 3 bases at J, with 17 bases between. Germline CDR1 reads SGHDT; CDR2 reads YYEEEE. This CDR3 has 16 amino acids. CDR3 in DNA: TGTGCCAGCAGCCCGCCGACTAGTAAAGTCTACAATGAGCAGTTCTTC. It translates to CASSPPTSKVYNEQFF.

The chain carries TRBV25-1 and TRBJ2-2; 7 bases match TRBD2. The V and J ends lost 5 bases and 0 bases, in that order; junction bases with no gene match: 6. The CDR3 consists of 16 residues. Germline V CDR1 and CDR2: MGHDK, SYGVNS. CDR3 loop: CASSPRRGANTGELFF. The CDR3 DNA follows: TGTGCCAGCAGTCCCAGACGGGGGGCGAACACCGGGGAGCTGTTTTTT.

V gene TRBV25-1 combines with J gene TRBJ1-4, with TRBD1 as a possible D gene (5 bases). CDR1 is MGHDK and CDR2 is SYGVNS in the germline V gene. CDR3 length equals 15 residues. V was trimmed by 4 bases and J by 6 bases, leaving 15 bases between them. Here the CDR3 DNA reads TGTGCCAGCAGTGGGGGGTGGGAGGTCCATGAAAAACTGTTTTTT. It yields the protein CASSGGWEVHEKLFF.

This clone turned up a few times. CDR3 protein: CASSLIAGGRSPLHF. CDR3 sequence (DNA): TGTGCCAGCAGCCTGATAGCAGGGGGCAGGTCACCCCTCCACTTT. V is TRBV28 and J is TRBJ1-6; 8 positions agree with TRBD1. The germline V gene encodes CDR1 MDHEN and CDR2 SYDVKM. This CDR3 comprises 15 residues. Losses at the gene ends were 6 bases for V and 10 bases for J; bases not matched to a gene: 11.

The CDR3 DNA is TGTGCCAGCTTGTTGGAGGGTTTCTACAATGAGCAGTTCTTC. Residues: CASLLEGFYNEQFF. V is TRBV2 and J is TRBJ2-1; possibly TRBD2 for D (6 bases). Germline lookup yields CDR1 SNHLY and CDR2 FYNNEI. This CDR3 is built from 14 residues. V lost 8 bases to trimming and J lost 3 bases, with 14 bases between them. Filled out from reference TRBV2 and TRBJ2-1, the complete variable domain reads EPEVTQTPSHQVTQMGQEVILRCVPISNHLYFYWYRQILGQKVEFLVSFYNNEISEKSEIFDDQFSVERPDGSNFTLKIRSTKLEDSAMYFCASLLEGFYNEQFFGPGTRLTVL.

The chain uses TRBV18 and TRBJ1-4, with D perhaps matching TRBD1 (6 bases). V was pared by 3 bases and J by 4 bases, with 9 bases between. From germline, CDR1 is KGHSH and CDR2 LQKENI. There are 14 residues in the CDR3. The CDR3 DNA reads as TGTGCCAGCTCACCGACAGGAGATAATGAAAAACTGTTTTTT. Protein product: CASSPTGDNEKLFF.

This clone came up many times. The CDR3 is CASNESGGGRTEAFF. For the CDR3, the DNA is TGTGCCAGCAACGAGTCAGGCGGGGGGAGGACTGAAGCTTTCTTT. The chain couples TRBV7-9 to TRBJ1-1; D perhaps matches TRBD1 (5 bases). There are 15 residues in the CDR3. The V and J ends lost 7 bases and 5 bases respectively, with 20 bases between them. In germline, CDR1 is SEHNR, CDR2 FQNEAQ (reference sequence).

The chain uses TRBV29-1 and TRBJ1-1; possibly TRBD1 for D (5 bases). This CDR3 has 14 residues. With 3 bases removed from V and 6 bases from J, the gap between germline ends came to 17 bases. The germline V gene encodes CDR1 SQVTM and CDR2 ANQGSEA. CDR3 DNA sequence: TGCAGCGTTGAGTCTGTGACAGCACCACCTGAAGCTTTCTTT. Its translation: CSVESVTAPPEAFF.

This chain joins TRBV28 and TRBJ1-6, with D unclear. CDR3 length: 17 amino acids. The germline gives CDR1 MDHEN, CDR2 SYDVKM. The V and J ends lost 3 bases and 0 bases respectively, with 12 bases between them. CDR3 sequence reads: CASSFPSGSSYNSPLHF. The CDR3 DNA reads TGTGCCAGCAGTTTCCCGTCCGGGAGCTCCTATAATTCACCCCTCCACTTT.

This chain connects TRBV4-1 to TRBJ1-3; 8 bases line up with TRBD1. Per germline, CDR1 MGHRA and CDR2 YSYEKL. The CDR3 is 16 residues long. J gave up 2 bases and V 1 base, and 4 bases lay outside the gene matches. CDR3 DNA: TGCGCCAGCAGCCAAGCCGGACAGGGTGCTGGAAACACCATATATTTT. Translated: CASSQAGQGAGNTIYF.

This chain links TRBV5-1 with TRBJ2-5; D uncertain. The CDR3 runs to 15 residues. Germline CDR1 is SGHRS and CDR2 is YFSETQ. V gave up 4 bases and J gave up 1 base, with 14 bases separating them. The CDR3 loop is CASSTQTNSQETQYF. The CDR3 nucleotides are TGCGCCAGCAGCACCCAAACCAACAGCCAAGAGACCCAGTACTTC.